The 23 T cell receptor beta chains reported below all come from one sample, sequenced in a study of PD-L1 blockade in urothelial cancer. The time point here: pretreatment peripheral blood. Using immunoSEQ multiplex PCR, the repertoire was profiled, and TCRdb retains in-frame clones only, with some absent. The repertoire includes approximately 47,000 clones, around 86% of them detected once, and approximately 1.7% sits in the top ten. Specimen: PBMCs, collected around atezolizumab (anti-PD-L1) treatment. These TCRs come from a man in his fifties with urothelial cancer.

The CDR3 region has the DNA TGTGCCAGCAGCGTAGCTGCTAGCGGAAGGGAGCAGTACTTC. Protein product: CASSVAASGREQYF. The rearrangement joins TRBV9 to TRBJ2-7, with 7 bases identical to TRBD2. With V trimmed by 0 bases and J by 7 bases, 7 bases remained unmatched. The CDR3 loop spans 14 amino acids. CDR1 and CDR2 (germline): SGDLS, YYNGEE.

This clone showed up just a few times. The genes are TRBV18 and TRBJ2-5; 7 bases are a match to TRBD1. This CDR3 region has 15 residues. The V segment lost 2 bases and the J segment 5 bases; nucleotides outside the gene matches: 8. The germline V gene has CDR1 KGHSH and CDR2 LQKENI. CDR3 sequence: CASSPTDRAPETQYF. In DNA form, the CDR3 reads TGTGCCAGCTCACCAACCGACAGGGCACCCGAGACCCAGTACTTC.

The chain has TRBV18 and TRBJ1-1; TRBD1 matches at 11 bases. The CDR3 extends over 16 amino acids. V lost 4 bases, J lost 5 bases, and 9 bases stayed unmatched. Germline CDR1 KGHSH, CDR2 LQKENI. The CDR3 DNA reads TGTGCCAGCTCACTCGGGACAGGGGGATTGGGTACTGAAGCTTTCTTT. As protein: CASSLGTGGLGTEAFF.

This clone was counted only a few times. The J gene is TRBJ1-4, the V gene TRBV10-1; D is ambiguous. This CDR3 is built from 14 residues. Per germline, CDR1 WNHNN and CDR2 SYGVQD (reference sequence). Deletions cut 3 bases from V and 2 bases from J, with 7 bases between. DNA for the CDR3: TGCGCCAGCAGTGACGGAGGTACTAATGAAAAACTGTTTTTT. This translates into CASSDGGTNEKLFF.

CDR3 DNA sequence: TGCGCCAGCAGCTTGCAGGCGGGAGGTCCCTACAATGAGCAGTTCTTC. This gives the protein CASSLQAGGPYNEQFF. The V gene is TRBV5-1, the J gene TRBJ2-1; 8 positions agree with TRBD2. Germline CDR1 SGHRS, CDR2 YFSETQ. V lost 1 base, J lost 2 bases, and 5 bases stayed unmatched. CDR3 size: 16 residues.

The V call is TRBV7-9, the J call TRBJ1-2; 8 bases align to TRBD1. J lost 2 bases, V lost 1 base, and 6 bases had no gene match. The germline gives CDR1 SEHNR, CDR2 FQNEAQ (reference sequence). CDR3 length equals 16 residues. Here the CDR3 reads CASSLGGGQANYGYTF. The DNA for the CDR3 is TGTGCCAGCAGCTTAGGGGGGGGACAGGCGAACTATGGCTACACCTTC.

The J gene is TRBJ2-3, the V gene TRBV4-2, with 9 bases matching TRBD2. Trimming removed 0 bases from V and 7 bases from J; junction bases left unmatched: 8. The CDR3 consists of 16 residues. Germline-derived CDR1 and CDR2 are LGHNA and YNFKEQ. The CDR3 reads CASSQDEGLAGNTQYF. The CDR3 DNA reads TGTGCCAGCAGCCAAGATGAAGGGCTAGCGGGAAATACGCAGTATTTT.

The chain is built from TRBV14 and TRBJ2-3; TRBD2 is a possible D gene (6 bases). The CDR3 has 15 residues. V was clipped by 4 bases and J by 2 bases, with 13 bases between them. Germline V CDR1 and CDR2: SGHDN, FVKESK. DNA for the CDR3: TGTGCCAGCAGCCCGGGACTCGACAACACAGATACGCAGTATTTT. Translated: CASSPGLDNTDTQYF.

The chain employs TRBV5-5 and TRBJ2-7; the D is unclear. The ends were cut back, 0 bases at V and 3 bases at J, with 10 bases in the middle. CDR1 is SGHKS, CDR2 YYEKEE, per germline (reference sequence). The CDR3 covers 14 residues. Written as DNA, the CDR3 is TGTGCCAGCAGCTTGGTCGCAGGAAGCTACGAGCAGTACGTC. It codes for CASSLVAGSYEQYV.

The chain joins TRBV29-1 to TRBJ1-1; D unresolved. This CDR3 region has 12 residues. Trimming left V 7 bases short and J 1 base short, with 10 bases between. Germline CDR1 reads SQVTM; CDR2 reads ANQGSEA. CDR3 bases: TGCAGCGCCCGCCCGGGGAACACTGAAGCTTTCTTT. This sequence encodes CSARPGNTEAFF. Full variable domain (remainder filled in from reference TRBV29-1 and TRBJ1-1): SAVISQKPSRDICQRGTSLTIQCQVDSQVTMMFWYRQQPGQSLTLIATANQGSEATYESGFVIDKFPISRPNLTFSTLTVSNMSPEDSSIYLCSARPGNTEAFFGQGTRLTVV.

This rearrangement joins TRBV19 to TRBJ1-5, with D hard to call. This CDR3 contains 14 residues. Germline V gene lookup returns CDR1 LNHDA and CDR2 SQIVND (reference sequence). Trimming cost V 7 bases and J 0 bases, with 10 bases left between them. The CDR3 spells CASTLGNSNQPQHF. The CDR3 coding sequence is TGTGCCAGTACTCTGGGCAATAGCAATCAGCCCCAGCATTTT. The variable domain in full, completed from reference TRBV19 and TRBJ1-5, reads DGGITQSPKYLFRKEGQNVTLSCEQNLNHDAMYWYRQDPGQGLRLIYYSQIVNDFQKGDIAEGYSVSREKKESFPLTVTSAQKNPTAFYLCASTLGNSNQPQHFGDGTRLSIL.

The V call is TRBV25-1, the J call TRBJ1-1; 7 positions match TRBD1. Per germline, CDR1 MGHDK and CDR2 SYGVNS. The V segment lost 4 bases and the J segment 7 bases; nucleotides outside the gene matches: 3. The CDR3 is 12 residues long. For the CDR3, the DNA is TGTGCCAGCAGTGGCCACAGGGGTGAAGCTTTCTTT. Translated: CASSGHRGEAFF.

The chain uses TRBV19 and TRBJ2-1; the D gene is possibly TRBD1 (6 bases). The CDR3 runs 11 residues. Per the germline V gene, CDR1 is LNHDA and CDR2 is SQIVND (reference sequence). The ends were cut back, 5 bases at V and 15 bases at J, with 14 bases in the middle. The CDR3 DNA sequence: TGTGCCAGTAGTCAGGGGCCCGGCCGGTTCTTC. Residues: CASSQGPGRFF.

This clone is a singleton in its sample. The chain links TRBV19 to TRBJ2-1, with 10 bases aligning to TRBD2. J gave up 15 bases and V 8 bases, and 16 bases lay outside the gene matches. The CDR3 covers 14 residues. Germline assignment: CDR1 LNHDA and CDR2 SQIVND (reference sequence). DNA for the CDR3: TGTGCCAGTCAATGGGGGGCTAGCGGGAGCGGAACGTTCTTC. Protein sequence: CASQWGASGSGTFF.

This sequence joins TRBV27 and TRBJ2-7, with D possibly TRBD1 on 6 matching bases. Germline lookup yields CDR1 MNHEY and CDR2 SMNVEV (reference sequence). The V end was cut by 6 bases, the J end by 3 bases, with 12 bases between. CDR3 size: 13 residues. The CDR3 nucleotides read TGTGCCAGCAGACGGGACACCGACTACGAGCAGTACTTC. Protein sequence: CASRRDTDYEQYF.

The chain joins TRBV30 to TRBJ2-3, with TRBD2 matching over 9 bases. This CDR3 spans 17 amino acids. Trimming cost V 0 bases and J 2 bases; bases outside gene matches: 9. Per the germline V gene, CDR1 is GTSNPN and CDR2 is SVGIG (reference sequence). The CDR3 loop reads CAWSVGGLAGTTDTQYF. The CDR3 coding sequence is TGTGCCTGGAGTGTGGGGGGGCTAGCGGGGACCACAGATACGCAGTATTTT. Combining the CDR3 with reference TRBV30 and TRBJ2-3 gives the whole variable domain SQTIHQWPATLVQPVGSPLSLECTVEGTSNPNLYWYRQAAGRGLQLLFYSVGIGQISSEVPQNLSASRPQDRQFILSSKKLLLSDSGFYLCAWSVGGLAGTTDTQYFGPGTRLTVL.

The chain uses TRBV28 and TRBJ1-5; D not resolved. CDR3 length equals 14 residues. The V gene's germline CDR1 is MDHEN and CDR2 SYDVKM. The V and J ends lost 4 bases and 0 bases respectively, with 7 bases between them. CDR3 in amino acids: CASSSRYSNQPQHF. CDR3 bases: TGTGCCAGCAGTTCTAGATATAGCAATCAGCCCCAGCATTTT. Based on the CDR3 plus reference TRBV28 and TRBJ1-5, the full variable domain is DVKVTQSSRYLVKRTGEKVFLECVQDMDHENMFWYRQDPGLGLRLIYFSYDVKMKEKGDIPEGYSVSREKKERFSLILESASTNQTSMYLCASSSRYSNQPQHFGDGTRLSIL.

The genes are TRBV18 and TRBJ1-6; D remains ambiguous. The CDR3 loop spans 13 amino acids. The V gene lost 5 bases and the J gene lost 7 bases, with 9 bases spanning the gap. Germline CDR1 reads KGHSH; CDR2 reads LQKENI. CDR3 sequence reads: CASSEQKNSPLHF. The CDR3 DNA follows: TGTGCCAGCTCAGAACAGAAAAATTCACCCCTCCACTTT.

The chain is built from TRBV9 and TRBJ2-3; 7 nucleotides line up with TRBD2. There are 15 residues in the CDR3. Germline V gene data show CDR1 as SGDLS and CDR2 as YYNGEE. Trimming took 0 bases from V and 2 from J; bases not matched to a gene: 3. CDR3 protein: CASSVGGGPTDTQYF. The DNA of the CDR3 is TGTGCCAGCAGCGTAGGCGGGGGACCCACAGATACGCAGTATTTT.

The sample holds one count of this clone. This chain connects TRBV19 to TRBJ2-7; D perhaps matches TRBD1 (6 bases). The CDR3 sequence is 12 residues long. V shed 5 bases and J shed 6 bases, with 11 bases lying between them. CDR1 and CDR2 (germline): LNHDA, SQIVND (reference sequence). The CDR3 spells CASSAGDVEQYF. Written as DNA, the CDR3 is TGTGCCAGTAGTGCAGGGGACGTCGAGCAGTACTTC.

Only one count was recorded for this clone. V and J are TRBV20-1 and TRBJ1-1; a possible D gene is TRBD1 (5 bases). V lost 6 bases and J 6 bases, leaving 11 bases between the germline ends. Germline loops: CDR1 DFQATT, CDR2 SNEGSKA (reference sequence). CDR3 length equals 11 residues. The CDR3 region has the DNA TGCAGTGCCAAAGGGACTGCTGAAGCTTTCTTT. As protein: CSAKGTAEAFF.

The chain carries TRBV14 and TRBJ2-1, with D perhaps matching TRBD2 (6 bases). The CDR3 is 17 residues long. The germline V and J ends were trimmed by 4 bases and 9 bases, with 25 bases remaining between them. CDR1 and CDR2 from the germline V gene are SGHDN and FVKESK. The CDR3 here is CASSLRVGSGAGGEQFF. The CDR3 DNA is TGTGCCAGCAGCCTCCGCGTGGGTAGCGGAGCTGGGGGTGAGCAGTTCTTC.

The chain uses TRBV7-3 and TRBJ2-3; 14 bases agree with TRBD2. The germline CDR1 and CDR2 sequences are SGHTA and FQGTGA. V was pared by 5 bases and J by 4 bases, with 5 bases of the junction left unmatched. This CDR3 is built from 16 residues. In nucleotides, the CDR3 is TGTGCCAGCAGCACAGGGACTAGCGGGAGCTCAGATACGCAGTATTTT. Residues: CASSTGTSGSSDTQYF.